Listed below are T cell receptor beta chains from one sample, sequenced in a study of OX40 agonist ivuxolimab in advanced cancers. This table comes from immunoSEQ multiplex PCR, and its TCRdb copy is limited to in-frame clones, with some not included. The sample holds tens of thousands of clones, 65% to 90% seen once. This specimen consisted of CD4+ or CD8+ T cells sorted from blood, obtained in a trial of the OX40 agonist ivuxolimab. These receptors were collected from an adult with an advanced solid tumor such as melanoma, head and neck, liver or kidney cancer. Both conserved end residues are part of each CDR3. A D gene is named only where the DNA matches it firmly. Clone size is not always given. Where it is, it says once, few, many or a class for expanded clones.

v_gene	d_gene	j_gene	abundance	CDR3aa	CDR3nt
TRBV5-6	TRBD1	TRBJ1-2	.	CASSLRTGLWGGYTF	TGTGCCAGCAGCCTCCGGACAGGACTTTGGGGAGGCTACACCTTC
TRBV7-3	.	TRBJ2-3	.	CASSLGWSTDTQYF	TGTGCCAGCAGCTTAGGATGGAGCACAGATACGCAGTATTTT
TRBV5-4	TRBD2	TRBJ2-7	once	CASSLAPSGNYEQYF	TGTGCCAGCAGCTTGGCGCCTAGCGGGAACTACGAGCAGTACTTC
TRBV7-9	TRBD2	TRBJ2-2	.	CASTPFGASGRNTGELFF	TGTGCCAGCACCCCATTTGGCGCTAGCGGGCGTAACACCGGGGAGCTGTTTTTT
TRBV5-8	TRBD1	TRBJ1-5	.	CASSFGQGNNQPQHF	TGTGCCAGCAGCTTTGGACAGGGGAACAATCAGCCCCAGCATTTT
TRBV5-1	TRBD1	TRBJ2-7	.	CASSFDRAEQYF	TGCGCCAGCAGCTTTGACAGGGCCGAGCAGTACTTC
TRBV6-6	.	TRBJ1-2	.	CASSQLTTHGYTF	TGTGCCAGCAGCCAATTAACTACGCATGGCTACACCTTC
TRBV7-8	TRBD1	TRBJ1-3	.	CASSQGQATGNTIYF	TGTGCCAGCAGCCAAGGACAGGCCACTGGAAACACCATATATTTT
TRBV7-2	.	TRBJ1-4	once	CASSLGPPGTATNEKLFF	TGTGCCAGCAGCTTAGGACCCCCAGGAACCGCAACTAATGAAAAACTGTTTTTT
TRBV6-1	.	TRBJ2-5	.	CASSETQVWETQYF	TGTGCCAGCAGTGAAACTCAGGTTTGGGAGACCCAGTACTTC
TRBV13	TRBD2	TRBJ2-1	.	CASSSGLAGASYNEQFF	TGTGCCAGCAGCTCAGGACTAGCGGGAGCGTCCTACAATGAGCAGTTCTTC
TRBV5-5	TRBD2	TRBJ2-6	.	CASSFTERGALSGANVLTF	TGTGCCAGCAGCTTTACCGAGCGGGGGGCCCTCTCTGGGGCCAACGTCCTGACTTTC
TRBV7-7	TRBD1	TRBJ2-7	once	CASSFSQGSYEQYF	TGTGCCAGCAGCTTTTCACAGGGGTCCTACGAGCAGTACTTC
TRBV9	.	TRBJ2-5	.	CASSPRRGEETQYF	TGTGCCAGCAGCCCTCGGAGGGGCGAGGAGACCCAGTACTTC
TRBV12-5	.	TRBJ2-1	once	CASGILYNEQFF	TGTGCTAGTGGTATCTTGTACAATGAGCAGTTCTTC
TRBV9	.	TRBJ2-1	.	CASSKGTQLNEQFF	TGTGCCAGCTCTAAAGGGACGCAGCTCAATGAGCAGTTCTTC
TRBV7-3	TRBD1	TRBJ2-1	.	CASSPRDSSYNEQFF	TGTGCCAGCAGCCCCCGGGACAGCTCCTACAATGAGCAGTTCTTC
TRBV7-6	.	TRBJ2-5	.	CASSSLDYGTQYF	TGTGCCAGCAGCTCGTTAGACTATGGGACCCAGTACTTC
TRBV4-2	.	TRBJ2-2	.	CASSQVMGGTGELFF	TGTGCCAGCAGCCAAGTCATGGGTGGGACCGGGGAGCTGTTTTTT
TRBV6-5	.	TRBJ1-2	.	CASSYSDTPLYGYTF	TGTGCCAGCAGTTACTCAGACACCCCCCTCTATGGCTACACCTTC
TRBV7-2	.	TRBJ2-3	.	CASSFSVGWGTDTQYF	TGTGCCAGCAGCTTTTCAGTAGGGTGGGGCACAGATACGCAGTATTTT
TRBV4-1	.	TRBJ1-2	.	CASSPGIGGKDGYTF	TGCGCCAGCAGCCCAGGAATAGGGGGTAAGGATGGCTACACCTTC
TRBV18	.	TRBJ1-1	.	CASSPQRRVDTEAFF	TGTGCCAGCTCACCACAACGCAGGGTGGACACTGAAGCTTTCTTT
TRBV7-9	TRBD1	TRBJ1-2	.	CASSGQGPRVSGYTF	TGTGCCAGCAGCGGACAGGGCCCGAGGGTCTCTGGCTACACCTTC
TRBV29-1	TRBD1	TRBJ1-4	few	CSVQPPGQENEKLFF	TGCAGCGTCCAACCGCCGGGACAGGAGAATGAAAAACTGTTTTTT